This T cell receptor (beta chain) was recorded in a study of shared clonotypes between healthy human individuals. Positively selected for CCR7, the CD45RO-negative cells used as naive CD8 cells excluded terminally differentiated effector memory CD45RA+ cells. The CDR3 has 14 amino acids. The germline CDR1 and CDR2 sequences are LNHDA and SQIVND (reference sequence). Between the trimmed V and J ends, which lost 3 bases and 1 base, there was a span of 10 bases. TCRdb's copy holds only in-frame clones and misses some; the assay was immunoSEQ multiplex PCR. The table has around 2,000,000 clones, about 95% seen once; the top ten hold 0.9% to 1.5%.

V gene TRBV19 combines with J gene TRBJ2-7; D is ambiguous. The sequence came from a young man in good health. The sample comprised naive CD8+ T cells sorted from blood. The CDR3 loop reads CASSIAVRSYEQYF. CDR3 coding DNA: TGTGCCAGTAGTATCGCGGTCCGGTCCTACGAGCAGTACTTC. Complete variable domain (other parts from reference TRBV19 and TRBJ2-7): DGGITQSPKYLFRKEGQNVTLSCEQNLNHDAMYWYRQDPGQGLRLIYYSQIVNDFQKGDIAEGYSVSREKKESFPLTVTSAQKNPTAFYLCASSIAVRSYEQYFGPGTRLTVT.